There are a few counts of the clone carrying this TCR beta chain. The target antigen is unknown. The CDR3 extends over 18 amino acids. The V gene's germline CDR1 is SEHNR and CDR2 FQNEAQ (reference sequence). The germline V and J ends were trimmed by 1 base and 2 bases, with 20 bases remaining between them. Following extraction, RNA underwent reverse transcription to cDNA, which served as the sequencing template. The assay was immunoSEQ multiplex PCR, and TCRdb's table has in-frame clones only and misses some. This sample yields 100,000 to 150,000 clones, of which about 47% are seen a single time; roughly a sixth belongs to the top ten. The sample belongs to a study of CD8+ T cells in alopecia areata. Study in general: Patients received oral tofacitinib, 5 to 10 mg twice daily, for moderate-to-severe alopecia areata.

Individuals with alopecia areata gave both lesional scalp punch biopsies and peripheral blood for collection. It was from PBMCs that CD4+ and CD8+ T cells were sorted. Findings of the study overall: Higher clonality and more expanded CD8+ clones appeared in lesional than normal scalp.

Sequencing was performed on CD8+ T cells sorted from blood, taken at week 0. The V call is TRBV7-9, the J call TRBJ2-5; D might be TRBD1 (7 bases). The sequence derives from a human donor with alopecia areata. The CDR3 DNA sequence: TGTGCCAGCAGCTTAGTTCCGTCCAGGGGGACTGGGCAAGAGACCCAGTACTTC. It encodes CASSLVPSRGTGQETQYF.